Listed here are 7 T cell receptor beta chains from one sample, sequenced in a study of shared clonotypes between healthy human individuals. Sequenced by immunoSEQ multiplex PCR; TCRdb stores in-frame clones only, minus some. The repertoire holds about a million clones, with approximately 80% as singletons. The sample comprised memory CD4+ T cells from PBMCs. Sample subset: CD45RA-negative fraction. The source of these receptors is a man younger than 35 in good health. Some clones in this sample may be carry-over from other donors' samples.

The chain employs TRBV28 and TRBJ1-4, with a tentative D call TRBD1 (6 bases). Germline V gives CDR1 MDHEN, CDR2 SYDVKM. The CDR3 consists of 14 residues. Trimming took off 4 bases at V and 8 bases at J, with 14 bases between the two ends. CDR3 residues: CASSSTGSGEKLFF. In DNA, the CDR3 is TGTGCCAGCAGTTCCACAGGGTCCGGCGAAAAACTGTTTTTT.

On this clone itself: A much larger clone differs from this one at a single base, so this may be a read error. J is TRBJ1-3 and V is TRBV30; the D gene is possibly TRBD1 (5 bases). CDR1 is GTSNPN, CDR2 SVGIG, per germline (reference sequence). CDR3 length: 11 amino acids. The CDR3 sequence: CVWSYRNTIYF. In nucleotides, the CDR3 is TGTGTCTGGAGTTACAGGAACACCATATATTTT.

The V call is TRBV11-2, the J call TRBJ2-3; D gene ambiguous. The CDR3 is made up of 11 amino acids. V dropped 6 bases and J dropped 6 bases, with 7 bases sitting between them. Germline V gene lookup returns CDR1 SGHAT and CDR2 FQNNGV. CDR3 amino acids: CASRGWDTQYF. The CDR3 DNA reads TGTGCCAGCAGAGGTTGGGATACGCAGTATTTT.

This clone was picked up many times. DNA for the CDR3: TGCGCCAGCAGCGGGGGACTAGCGGCCAATGAGCAGTTCTTC. Residues: CASSGGLAANEQFF. This chain uses TRBV5-1 with TRBJ2-1, with 11 bases fitting TRBD2. This CDR3 region has 14 residues. V was clipped by 4 bases and J by 6 bases; unmatched bases: 3. Germline CDR1 is SGHRS and CDR2 is YFSETQ. Supplemented by reference TRBV5-1 and TRBJ2-1, the full variable domain reads KAGVTQTPRYLIKTRGQQVTLSCSPISGHRSVSWYQQTPGQGLQFLFEYFSETQRNKGNFPGRFSGRQFSNSRSEMNVSTLELGDSALYLCASSGGLAANEQFFGPGTRLTVL.

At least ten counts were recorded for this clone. CDR3 protein: CASSGAVIYGYTF. The DNA of the CDR3 is TGTGCCAGCAGCGGGGCCGTAATCTATGGCTACACCTTC. The chain uses TRBV28 and TRBJ1-2; tentatively, D is TRBD1 (5 bases). The germline CDR1 and CDR2 sequences are MDHEN and SYDVKM. CDR3 length equals 13 residues. V was trimmed by 6 bases and J by 4 bases, leaving 12 bases between them.

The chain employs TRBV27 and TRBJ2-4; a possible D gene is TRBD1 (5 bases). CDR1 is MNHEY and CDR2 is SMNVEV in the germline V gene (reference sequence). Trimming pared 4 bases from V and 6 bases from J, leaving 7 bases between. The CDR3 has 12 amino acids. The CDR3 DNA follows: TGTGCCAGCAGTTCCCAGGGAAACATTCAGTACTTC. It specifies CASSSQGNIQYF.

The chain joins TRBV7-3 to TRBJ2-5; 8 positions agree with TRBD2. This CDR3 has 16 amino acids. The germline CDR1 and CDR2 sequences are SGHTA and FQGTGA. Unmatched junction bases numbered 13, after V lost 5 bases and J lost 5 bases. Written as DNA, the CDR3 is TGTGCCAGCAGCCCCGGGGGAAGCGGGAGTTGGGAGACCCAGTACTTC. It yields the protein CASSPGGSGSWETQYF.